One sample yielded the 18 T cell receptor beta chains listed below, sequenced in a study of T cell changes during pregnancy in multiple sclerosis. Profiling relied on immunoSEQ multiplex PCR, and the TCRdb table lists in-frame clones only, not all of them. The sample holds fewer than 80,000 clones, approximately 88% seen once. The sample in question was peripheral blood, obtained in the first trimester of pregnancy. The receptors originated from a female donor in good health, enrolled as a control in a pregnancy study.

The chain combines TRBV7-7 with TRBJ2-2; TRBD2 is a possible D gene (6 bases). The CDR3 has 14 residues. V lost 6 bases and J 7 bases, leaving 15 bases between the germline ends. From germline, CDR1 is SSHAT and CDR2 FNYEAQ (reference sequence). The CDR3 protein is CASRPGDSSGELFF. CDR3 DNA sequence: TGTGCCAGCAGACCTGGGGACTCCAGCGGGGAGCTGTTTTTT.

This rearrangement joins TRBV18 to TRBJ2-2, with 8 bases fitting TRBD2. The V and J ends lost 4 bases and 4 bases, in that order; junction bases with no gene match: 8. This CDR3 comprises 16 residues. Germline V gene sequence: CDR1 KGHSH, CDR2 LQKENI. CDR3 in DNA: TGTGCCAGCTCACTGGGAGCGGGAGAGATCACCGGGGAGCTGTTTTTT. It codes for CASSLGAGEITGELFF.

The J gene is TRBJ1-6, the V gene TRBV7-2, with D unresolved. The CDR3 contains 12 residues. Trimming took 7 bases from V and 9 from J, leaving 10 bases between them. CDR1 is SGHTA and CDR2 is FQGNSA in the germline V gene. CDR3 sequence reads: CASNINRSPLHF. CDR3 coding DNA: TGTGCCAGCAACATAAACCGTTCACCCCTCCACTTT. The full variable domain, its missing parts supplied by reference TRBV7-2 and TRBJ1-6, is GAGVSQSPSNKVTEKGKDVELRCDPISGHTALYWYRQSLGQGLEFLIYFQGNSAPDKSGLPSDRFSAERTGGSVSTLTIQRTQQEDSAVYLCASNINRSPLHFGNGTRLTVT.

This chain uses TRBV7-2 with TRBJ2-5; 7 bases are a match to TRBD2. The CDR3 consists of 13 residues. Germline V gene lookup returns CDR1 SGHTA and CDR2 FQGNSA. V lost 5 bases, J lost 5 bases, and 5 bases stayed unmatched. CDR3: CASSPLATETQYF. The CDR3, as DNA: TGTGCCAGCAGCCCACTAGCGACGGAGACCCAGTACTTC.

This chain joins TRBV28 and TRBJ1-3; the match to TRBD1 covers 9 bases. Germline V gene data show CDR1 as MDHEN and CDR2 as SYDVKM. J was trimmed by 6 bases and V by 2 bases; bases with no gene match: 8. The CDR3 runs 16 residues. As DNA, the CDR3 is TGTGCCAGCAGTTTAAGGCACAGGGGGCTATTAAACACCATATATTTT. Its translation: CASSLRHRGLLNTIYF.

This sequence joins TRBV6-4 and TRBJ2-6, with D tentatively TRBD1 (6 bases). In germline, CDR1 is MRHNA, CDR2 SNTAGT. This CDR3 region has 15 residues. V lost 2 bases, J lost 1 base, and 6 bases lay in between. CDR3 loop: CASSDRGSGANVLTF. DNA of the CDR3: TGTGCCAGCAGTGACAGGGGGTCTGGGGCCAACGTCCTGACTTTC.

This chain uses TRBV6-5 with TRBJ2-1, with TRBD2 matching over 7 bases. Germline V lookup: CDR1 MNHEY, CDR2 SVGAGI. Trimming at V came to 0 bases and at J to 5 bases, leaving 4 bases not matched to a gene. This CDR3 region has 15 residues. The CDR3 DNA is TGTGCCAGCAGTTACTCGCGGGAGAGAAACAATGAGCAGTTCTTC. Residues: CASSYSRERNNEQFF.

The chain employs TRBV10-3 and TRBJ2-6; 10 bases fit TRBD1. Germline CDR1 reads ENHRY; CDR2 reads SYGVKD. The CDR3 runs 17 residues. V lost 4 bases, J lost 2 bases, and 5 bases stayed unmatched. In DNA, the CDR3 is TGTGCCATCAGTGCGCAGACAGGGGGCGCTGGGGCCAACGTCCTGACTTTC. Amino acids: CAISAQTGGAGANVLTF.

V gene TRBV6-5 combines with J gene TRBJ1-1; tentative D call: TRBD1 (6 bases). V was shortened by 4 bases and J by 1 base, with 16 bases between the two germline ends. The CDR3 extends over 16 amino acids. Germline V gene sequence: CDR1 MNHEY, CDR2 SVGAGI. CDR3 region: CASSFAPQGRNTEAFF. The DNA of the CDR3 is TGTGCCAGCAGTTTCGCCCCCCAGGGGAGGAACACTGAAGCTTTCTTT.

The chain links TRBV14 to TRBJ2-3; TRBD2 matches 8 bases. Unmatched junction bases numbered 7, after V lost 4 bases and J lost 4 bases. This CDR3 has 15 amino acids. CDR1 and CDR2 (germline): SGHDN, FVKESK. As DNA, the CDR3 is TGTGCCAGCAGCCTCCTAGCGGGTCGGGCAGATACGCAGTATTTT. Translated: CASSLLAGRADTQYF.

CDR3 DNA: TGTGCCAGTAGTTTTGGACAGGGTGTAACCTATGGCTACACCTTC. This codes for CASSFGQGVTYGYTF. The chain is built from TRBV19 and TRBJ1-2; 8 nucleotides align to TRBD1. Germline CDR1 is LNHDA and CDR2 is SQIVND (reference sequence). The CDR3 contains 15 residues. After removal of 5 bases from V and 4 bases from J, the junction contained 9 bases not matched to a gene. Together with reference TRBV19 and TRBJ1-2, the CDR3 gives the full variable domain: DGGITQSPKYLFRKEGQNVTLSCEQNLNHDAMYWYRQDPGQGLRLIYYSQIVNDFQKGDIAEGYSVSREKKESFPLTVTSAQKNPTAFYLCASSFGQGVTYGYTFGSGTRLTVV.

This chain joins TRBV11-2 and TRBJ2-1; possible D gene TRBD1, 5 bases. The V gene's germline CDR1 is SGHAT and CDR2 FQNNGV. Deletions cut 4 bases from V and 5 bases from J, with 21 bases between. CDR3 length: 17 residues. In nucleotides, the CDR3 is TGTGCCAGCAGCTCTCCGAGTAGGGCGACAGAGGACAATGAGCAGTTCTTC. Translating it yields CASSSPSRATEDNEQFF.

The chain is built from TRBV6-1 and TRBJ2-7; no firm D call. The ends were cut back, 7 bases at V and 0 bases at J, with 13 bases in the middle. CDR1 and CDR2 from the germline V gene are MNHNS and SASEGT. This CDR3 is built from 14 residues. In DNA, the CDR3 is TGTGCCAGCACAGCAGGCCCGAGCTCCTACGAGCAGTACTTC. Translation: CASTAGPSSYEQYF.

This clone is a singleton in its sample. The chain links TRBV2 to TRBJ2-2; D may be TRBD2 (7 bases). Germline V lookup: CDR1 SNHLY, CDR2 FYNNEI. The V end lost 3 bases, the J end lost 5 bases, and 25 bases lay between the germline ends. The CDR3 spans 19 residues. The CDR3 DNA follows: TGTGCCAGCAGTGACGCCGACCCTCTTGGGGGGGGGCCAACCGGGGAGCTGTTTTTT. Its protein is CASSDADPLGGGPTGELFF.

This chain uses TRBV5-4 with TRBJ2-7; D is perhaps TRBD2 (6 bases). Trimming cost V 4 bases and J 4 bases, with 12 bases left between them. The CDR3 totals 13 residues. Per the germline V gene, CDR1 is SGHNT and CDR2 is YYREEE (reference sequence). CDR3 nucleotide sequence: TGTGCCAGCAGCCCGCCGACTAGGTACGAGCAGTACTTC. Its translation is CASSPPTRYEQYF.

The V and J genes are TRBV6-6 and TRBJ2-3; D is undetermined. Trimming stripped 3 bases from V and 4 bases from J, with 11 bases between. The CDR3 is 14 residues long. Germline-derived CDR1 and CDR2 are MNHNY and SVGAGI (reference sequence). The CDR3 DNA reads TGTGCCAGCAGTTATCCAGACACCTCAGATACGCAGTATTTT. It specifies CASSYPDTSDTQYF.

The chain couples TRBV7-2 to TRBJ2-1; 9 bases map to TRBD2. CDR1 is SGHTA, CDR2 FQGNSA, per germline. The CDR3 is 14 amino acids. V lost 5 bases to trimming and J lost 5 bases; unmatched junction nucleotides: 4. The CDR3: CASSQGLAHNEQFF. CDR3 coding DNA: TGTGCCAGCAGCCAGGGACTAGCCCACAATGAGCAGTTCTTC. Using reference TRBV7-2 and TRBJ2-1 for the parts outside the CDR3, the full variable domain is GAGVSQSPSNKVTEKGKDVELRCDPISGHTALYWYRQSLGQGLEFLIYFQGNSAPDKSGLPSDRFSAERTGGSVSTLTIQRTQQEDSAVYLCASSQGLAHNEQFFGPGTRLTVL.

V and J are TRBV29-1 and TRBJ1-1, with D perhaps TRBD1 (5 bases). V gave up 4 bases and J gave up 3 bases, with 12 bases separating them. Per germline, CDR1 SQVTM and CDR2 ANQGSEA. The CDR3 contains 13 residues. The CDR3 DNA reads as TGCAGCGTTGCGGCGCAGGGTGACACTGAAGCTTTCTTT. As protein: CSVAAQGDTEAFF.